This TCR beta chain was observed in a study of T cell responses to AZD1222 COVID-19 vaccine. Findings and limits, study-wide: None of the repertoires were sampled until the peak T cell response had passed.

The table came from immunoSEQ multiplex PCR; TCRdb's copy has only in-frame clones and leaves some out. The repertoire holds over 80,000 clones, with approximately 93% as singletons. This clone was seen a handful of times. Its specificity is unknown. The CDR3 runs to 16 residues. Trimming removed 4 bases from V and 5 bases from J, with 22 bases in between. Germline CDR1 is SGHNT and CDR2 is YYREEE (reference sequence). The source material was peripheral blood, sampled 28 days after the second AZD1222 dose. This TCR was sampled from an adult who received the AZD1222 COVID-19 vaccine. The genes are TRBV5-4 and TRBJ2-7; D perhaps matches TRBD1 (6 bases). Written as DNA, the CDR3 is TGTGCCAGCAGCCGACAGGCCCGGGTTAAAGGGGACGAGCAGTACTTC. This sequence encodes CASSRQARVKGDEQYF.